These 24 T cell receptor beta chains were sequenced from one sample in a study of molecular identifiers for immune sequencing clone quantification (dated by TCRdb to between 2017 and 2018). Library preparation used PCR. This sample was sequenced with a NextSeq 500. Clones were called with MiXCR by TCRdb after fastp trimmed the public reads at Q25, and only in-frame beta chains were retained. Each entry is one CDR3 protein sequence, shown with its most common DNA and genes. Present in this sample are about 98,000 distinct CDR3 sequences, about 35% of which were seen just once. The ten largest clones add up to roughly 10% of the sample. Sequencing used naive CD8+ T cells from blood, with Jurkat cell RNA spiked in. In light of the paper, this sample's cell subset or site label describes: FACS-sorted CD8+CD4-CCR7+CD45RA+ naive T cells. The receptors were sampled from a human donor in good health. Some libraries in this study had Jurkat cell RNA spiked in.

This clonotype was recorded many times. The V gene is TRBV5-6, the J gene TRBJ2-4, with TRBD1 matching 8 bases. The CDR3 extends over 14 amino acids. J gave up 5 bases and V 3 bases, and 4 bases lay outside the gene matches. Germline V gene data show CDR1 as SGHDT and CDR2 as YYEEEE. The CDR3 is CASSWGTGENIQYF. In nucleotides, the CDR3 is TGTGCCAGCAGCTGGGGGACAGGAGAAAACATTCAGTACTTC.

This chain links TRBV12-3 or TRBV12-4 with TRBJ1-5, with D possibly TRBD1 on 6 matching bases. The CDR3 is 13 residues long. As DNA, the CDR3 is TGTGCTTTCGGGGGGGCAAGCAATCAGCCCCAGCATTTT. Protein: CAFGGASNQPQHF.

A remark on this clonotype: The CDR3 does not end in the conserved phenylalanine or tryptophan, so this is likely a read error. The CDR3 sequence is CASSAYNTDTQYY. The CDR3 nucleotides read TGTGCCAGCAGCGCTTACAACACAGATACGCAGTATTAT. This sequence joins TRBV9 and TRBJ2-3; no clear D gene. Germline CDR1 and CDR2: SGDLS and YYNGEE. V was clipped by 3 bases and J by 2 bases, with 7 bases between them. CDR3 length: 13 residues.

J is TRBJ2-7 and V is TRBV29-1; 7 nucleotides match TRBD2. CDR3 length: 13 amino acids. Losses at the gene ends were 7 bases for V and 1 base for J; bases not matched to a gene: 7. CDR1 SQVTM and CDR2 ANQGSEA come from the germline V gene. The CDR3 sequence is CSGGGGASYEQYF. For the CDR3, the DNA is TGCAGCGGGGGGGGTGGTGCTTCCTACGAGCAGTACTTC.

This clonotype was counted ten times or more. V usage is TRBV28 and J usage is TRBJ1-1; D ambiguous. The germline CDR1 and CDR2 sequences are MDHEN and SYDVKM. V lost 3 bases and J 3 bases, leaving 11 bases between the germline ends. CDR3 size: 14 residues. As DNA, the CDR3 is TGTGCCAGCAGTTTCCGTGGCGGATACACTGAAGCTTTCTTT. Translated: CASSFRGGYTEAFF.

This sequence joins TRBV4-2 and TRBJ2-3; possibly TRBD2 for D (6 bases). Per germline, CDR1 LGHNA and CDR2 YNFKEQ. The CDR3 is 15 residues long. V gave up 2 bases and J gave up 4 bases, with 13 bases separating them. Here the CDR3 DNA reads TGTGCCAGCAGCCAAACTTGCGGGATCTCAGATACGCAGTATTTT. Its translation is CASSQTCGISDTQYF.

Many counts were recorded for this clonotype. The rearrangement joins TRBV11-2 to TRBJ2-1; TRBD2 matches 7 bases. The germline V gene encodes CDR1 SGHAT and CDR2 FQNNGV. Trimming at V came to 1 base and at J to 2 bases, leaving 2 bases not matched to a gene. There are 15 residues in the CDR3. CDR3 bases: TGTGCCAGCAGCTTAGTAACTAGCGCCTACAATGAGCAGTTCTTC. Translating gives CASSLVTSAYNEQFF.

A few counts support this clonotype. The chain couples TRBV2 to TRBJ2-4; 7 bases agree with TRBD2. With V trimmed by 8 bases and J by 0 bases, 10 bases remained unmatched. CDR1 SNHLY and CDR2 FYNNEI come from the germline V gene. The CDR3 totals 16 residues. The chain's CDR3 is CASLPGSGVAKNIQYF. CDR3 in DNA: TGTGCCAGCCTCCCAGGGAGCGGGGTAGCCAAAAACATTCAGTACTTC.

This clonotype was seen only a few times. The chain employs TRBV29-1 and TRBJ2-7; 10 nucleotides align to TRBD2. In germline, CDR1 is SQVTM, CDR2 ANQGSEA. The CDR3 contains 13 residues. V trimming: 5 bases; J trimming: 2 bases; junction bases outside the gene matches: 3. This chain's CDR3 is CSVSGRVAYEQYF. CDR3 bases: TGCAGCGTTAGCGGGAGGGTCGCCTACGAGCAGTACTTC.

A few counts support this clonotype. The chain couples TRBV10-2 to TRBJ2-7, with 9 bases that match TRBD1. V trimming: 5 bases; J trimming: 5 bases; junction bases outside the gene matches: 4. From germline, CDR1 is WSHSY and CDR2 SAAADI. This CDR3 contains 13 residues. The chain's CDR3 is CASSWTGADEQYF. CDR3 sequence (DNA): TGCGCCAGCAGTTGGACAGGGGCCGACGAGCAGTACTTC.

This clonotype was found a few times. The CDR3 loop is CATSSGSGYEQYF. The DNA of the CDR3 is TGTGCCACCAGTAGCGGGAGCGGGTACGAGCAGTACTTC. The chain is built from TRBV24-1 and TRBJ2-7, with TRBD2 matching 8 bases. V dropped 6 bases and J dropped 4; count of bases not matched to a gene: 4. Germline V gene data show CDR1 as KGHDR and CDR2 as SFDVKD. The CDR3 sequence is 13 residues long.

The rearrangement links TRBV7-6 to TRBJ2-2; possibly TRBD2 for D (6 bases). Per the germline V gene, CDR1 is SGHVS and CDR2 is FNYEAQ. The CDR3 runs to 14 residues. V was pared by 7 bases and J by 5 bases, with 14 bases between. In DNA form, the CDR3 reads TGTGCCAGCACCGGCGGCGGAGGGACCGGGGAGCTGTTTTTT. Its protein is CASTGGGGTGELFF.

The V call is TRBV9, the J call TRBJ2-5; D is ambiguous. Germline V CDR1 and CDR2: SGDLS, YYNGEE. The CDR3 is 13 residues long. V lost 3 bases and J 4 bases, leaving 10 bases between the germline ends. Here the CDR3 reads CASSGRQLETQYF. DNA for the CDR3: TGTGCCAGCAGCGGTCGACAACTAGAGACCCAGTACTTC. The variable domain in full, with the rest retrieved from reference TRBV9 and TRBJ2-5, is DSGVTQTPKHLITATGQRVTLRCSPRSGDLSVYWYQQSLDQGLQFLIQYYNGEERAKGNILERFSAQQFPDLHSELNLSSLELGDSALYFCASSGRQLETQYFGPGTRLLVL.

In its sample, this clonotype was seen many times. The rearrangement uses TRBV6-6 and TRBJ2-3; D unresolved. The germline CDR1 and CDR2 sequences are MNHNY and SVGAGI (reference sequence). CDR3 length: 13 residues. Trimming took off 7 bases at V and 3 bases at J, with 11 bases between the two ends. This CDR3 is CASTHLGTDTQYF. The CDR3 nucleotides are TGTGCCAGCACCCATCTCGGAACAGATACGCAGTATTTT.

The V gene is TRBV6-1, the J gene TRBJ2-7; weak D call: TRBD1 (6 bases). The CDR3 totals 14 residues. Trimming shortened V by 2 bases and J by 3 bases, and 11 bases separated the two germline ends. The V gene's germline CDR1 is MNHNS and CDR2 SASEGT. The CDR3 spells CASSEWDKIYEQYF. CDR3 coding DNA: TGTGCCAGCAGTGAATGGGACAAGATCTACGAGCAGTACTTC.

The V and J genes are TRBV7-2 and TRBJ2-7; 11 positions agree with TRBD2. This CDR3 has 14 residues. V was clipped by 2 bases and J by 6 bases; unmatched bases: 3. From germline, CDR1 is SGHTA and CDR2 FQGNSA. CDR3 region: CASSLKLAGVEQYF. DNA of the CDR3: TGTGCCAGCAGCTTAAAACTAGCGGGAGTCGAGCAGTACTTC.

The rearrangement joins TRBV28 to TRBJ1-4; 7 bases agree with TRBD1. V lost 3 bases to trimming and J lost 6 bases; unmatched junction nucleotides: 4. Germline V gene data show CDR1 as MDHEN and CDR2 as SYDVKM. This CDR3 has 14 residues. CDR3 residues: CASSFDRVDEKLFF. Here the CDR3 DNA reads TGTGCCAGCAGTTTCGACAGGGTTGATGAAAAACTGTTTTTT. Combining the CDR3 with reference TRBV28 and TRBJ1-4 gives the whole variable domain DVKVTQSSRYLVKRTGEKVFLECVQDMDHENMFWYRQDPGLGLRLIYFSYDVKMKEKGDIPEGYSVSREKKERFSLILESASTNQTSMYLCASSFDRVDEKLFFGSGTQLSVL.

The rearrangement uses TRBV6-5 and TRBJ1-1; D call uncertain. V was pared by 10 bases and J by 4 bases, with 16 bases between. The germline gives CDR1 MNHEY, CDR2 SVGAGI. This CDR3 is 13 amino acids long. CDR3 coding DNA: TGTGCCACCCTGGGAGGATCAACCACTGAAGCTTTCTTT. This gives the protein CATLGGSTTEAFF.

A note on this clonotype: A much more abundant neighbour one base away suggests this may be a read error. The CDR3 region is CASYDSSTDTLYF. The CDR3 nucleotides are TGTGCCAGCTACGATTCTAGCACAGATACGCTGTATTTT. The genes are TRBV9 and TRBJ2-3, with D possibly TRBD2 on 5 matching bases. Germline CDR1 is SGDLS and CDR2 is YYNGEE. The CDR3 has 13 residues.

The chain recombines TRBV7-8 with TRBJ2-7; TRBD1 aligns across 7 bases. This CDR3 has 14 amino acids. Trimming removed 0 bases from V and 6 bases from J; junction bases left unmatched: 5. Looked up from germline, CDR1 is SGHVS and CDR2 is FQNEAQ. In DNA, the CDR3 is TGTGCCAGCAGCTTAGCCGACAGGGAAGTCGAGCAGTACTTC. Translated, it gives CASSLADREVEQYF.

Details on this clonotype: A read error may account for a junction end that differs from germline. The chain has TRBV11-2 and TRBJ2-5; TRBD2 agrees at 8 bases. The V gene's germline CDR1 is SGHAT and CDR2 FQNNGV. The CDR3 has 14 amino acids. The CDR3 region is CASSWRSGGESQYF. In DNA form, the CDR3 reads TGTGCCAGCAGCTGGAGGAGCGGGGGAGAGTCCCAGTACTTC.

With regard to this clonotype: This may be a read error: a much more frequent sequence differs by one nucleotide. V usage is TRBV25-1 and J usage is TRBJ2-3; unclear D gene. Trimming cost V 6 bases and J 0 bases, with 13 bases left between them. This CDR3 comprises 15 residues. Looked up from germline, CDR1 is MGHDK and CDR2 is SYGVNS. For the CDR3, the DNA is TGTGCCAGCAGGGCGACATTATTCAGCACAGATACGCAGTATTTT. Translation: CASRATLFSTDTQYF.

On this clonotype: Possible read error: a much larger clone is one base away. CDR3 sequence (DNA): TGTGCCAATCATACTACGCCTCAGCCCCGGCATTTT. Translating gives CANHTTPQPRHF. J is TRBJ1-5 and V is TRBV6-2 or TRBV6-3, with D uncertain. Looked up from germline, CDR1 is MNHEY and CDR2 is SVGEGT. The CDR3 is made up of 12 amino acids.

The chain links TRBV29-1 to TRBJ2-3, with D tentatively TRBD2 (5 bases). This CDR3 region has 13 residues. Germline V lookup: CDR1 SQVTM, CDR2 ANQGSEA. The ends were cut back, 0 bases at V and 7 bases at J, with 11 bases in the middle. The CDR3 spells CSVEDWTPNTQYF. CDR3 nucleotides: TGCAGCGTTGAAGATTGGACTCCTAATACGCAGTATTTT.